Listed below are T cell receptor beta chains from one sample, sequenced in a study of shared clonotypes between healthy human individuals. Sequenced by immunoSEQ multiplex PCR; TCRdb stores in-frame clones only, minus some. The sample comprises under 600,000 clones, more than 95% of which are singletons, and 0.3% to 0.35% rests with the top ten. The sequencing input was naive CD8+ T cells sorted from blood. These receptors were collected from a man aged 25-45 years in good health. CDR3s include the opening cysteine and the closing phenylalanine or tryptophan. D genes are given only for firm matches. Clone size, where shown, is once, few, many, or a class for clones that have expanded.

CDR3nt: TGCGCCAGCAGCCAAGAGGCAGTGGGACAGCACGAATTTTCCGGGGAGCTGTTTTTT
CDR3aa: CASSQEAVGQHEFSGELFF
j_gene: TRBJ2-2
d_gene: TRBD1
abundance: .
v_gene: TRBV4-1

CDR3nt: TGTGCCAGCAGCGTAGGGGGCGGTTCCTACAATGAGCAGTTCTTC
CDR3aa: CASSVGGGSYNEQFF
j_gene: TRBJ2-1
d_gene: .
abundance: .
v_gene: TRBV9

CDR3nt: TGTGCCAGCAGCCCCCGGCAATCGGCGACTAATGAAAAACTGTTTTTT
CDR3aa: CASSPRQSATNEKLFF
j_gene: TRBJ1-4
d_gene: .
abundance: .
v_gene: TRBV7-9

CDR3nt: TGCGCCAGCAGCCAATATCTGGGCTCCTACGAGCAGTACTTC
CDR3aa: CASSQYLGSYEQYF
j_gene: TRBJ2-7
d_gene: .
abundance: .
v_gene: TRBV4-1

CDR3nt: TGTGCCAGCAGCTTACATTCCAGCGGGATATACAATGAGCAGTTCTTC
CDR3aa: CASSLHSSGIYNEQFF
j_gene: TRBJ2-1
d_gene: TRBD2
abundance: .
v_gene: TRBV11-3

CDR3nt: TGTGCCAGCAGTTCTGGGTCCAGGGGGCACTATGGCTACACCTTC
CDR3aa: CASSSGSRGHYGYTF
j_gene: TRBJ1-2
d_gene: TRBD1
abundance: .
v_gene: TRBV5-6

CDR3nt: TGTGCCAGCAGCGTAGGTTCGGGTGGGACTGAAGCTTTCTTT
CDR3aa: CASSVGSGGTEAFF
j_gene: TRBJ1-1
d_gene: .
abundance: .
v_gene: TRBV9

CDR3nt: TGTGCCAGCAGTTTATATGGGGGAGGGACCGAAGCTTTCTTT
CDR3aa: CASSLYGGGTEAFF
j_gene: TRBJ1-1
d_gene: .
abundance: .
v_gene: TRBV27

CDR3nt: TGTGCCTGGAGTGTAGGTCGGGGACAGGGCCGTTTCTCCTACGAGCAGTACTTC
CDR3aa: CAWSVGRGQGRFSYEQYF
j_gene: TRBJ2-7
d_gene: TRBD1
abundance: .
v_gene: TRBV30

CDR3nt: TGTGCCAGCGCCGAGCGGGAGGTCCAAGAGACCCAGTACTTC
CDR3aa: CASAEREVQETQYF
j_gene: TRBJ2-5
d_gene: TRBD2
abundance: .
v_gene: TRBV6-6

CDR3nt: TGTGCCAGTAGTAAACAGGCGACCTACGAGCAGTACTTC
CDR3aa: CASSKQATYEQYF
j_gene: TRBJ2-7
d_gene: .
abundance: once
v_gene: TRBV19

CDR3nt: TGTGCCAGCAGCGTCTCTTCCGGGACCCAGTACTTC
CDR3aa: CASSVSSGTQYF
j_gene: TRBJ2-5
d_gene: .
abundance: .
v_gene: TRBV9

CDR3nt: TGTGCCAGCAGCTTACAAGGGGGCGCATACCAGCCCCAGCATTTT
CDR3aa: CASSLQGGAYQPQHF
j_gene: TRBJ1-5
d_gene: TRBD1
abundance: few
v_gene: TRBV7-8

CDR3nt: TGTGCCAGCAGCTCCACTAGCGGATTTTACAATGAGCAGTTCTTC
CDR3aa: CASSSTSGFYNEQFF
j_gene: TRBJ2-1
d_gene: TRBD2
abundance: .
v_gene: TRBV11-3

CDR3nt: TGCGCCAGCAGCTCCGACACGACTGAAGCTTTCTTT
CDR3aa: CASSSDTTEAFF
j_gene: TRBJ1-1
d_gene: .
abundance: .
v_gene: TRBV5-1

CDR3nt: TGTGCCAGCAGCTTAATAGACTACCCCAATGAGCAGTTCTTC
CDR3aa: CASSLIDYPNEQFF
j_gene: TRBJ2-1
d_gene: .
abundance: .
v_gene: TRBV11-2

CDR3nt: TGTGCCAGCAGCTACCGACAGGGGCGGGGGTATGCGAACACCGGGGAGCTGTTTTTT
CDR3aa: CASSYRQGRGYANTGELFF
j_gene: TRBJ2-2
d_gene: .
abundance: .
v_gene: TRBV7-9

CDR3nt: TGCGCCAGCAGCGGCCCAGGGGCGGGTGAGCAGTTCTTC
CDR3aa: CASSGPGAGEQFF
j_gene: TRBJ2-1
d_gene: .
abundance: .
v_gene: TRBV10-1

CDR3nt: TGTGCCAGTAGTATAGTAGTTGGGGCCGAGCAGTACTTC
CDR3aa: CASSIVVGAEQYF
j_gene: TRBJ2-7
d_gene: .
abundance: .
v_gene: TRBV19

CDR3nt: TGCGCCAGCAGCCAAGAAGGCGCGGGAGGGTCTGACGAGCAGTACTTC
CDR3aa: CASSQEGAGGSDEQYF
j_gene: TRBJ2-7
d_gene: TRBD2
abundance: .
v_gene: TRBV4-1

CDR3nt: TGTGCCAGCAGTGGGGGTTGGGAGGGATCCCAGCCCCAGCATTTT
CDR3aa: CASSGGWEGSQPQHF
j_gene: TRBJ1-5
d_gene: .
abundance: .
v_gene: TRBV25-1

CDR3nt: TGTGCCAGCAGTTGGTCCCCAACGGGGAACCCATATGGCTACACCTTC
CDR3aa: CASSWSPTGNPYGYTF
j_gene: TRBJ1-2
d_gene: .
abundance: .
v_gene: TRBV27

CDR3nt: TGTGCCAGCAGCCCAAAGGACATCAGGGACAACAATGAGCAGTTCTTC
CDR3aa: CASSPKDIRDNNEQFF
j_gene: TRBJ2-1
d_gene: .
abundance: .
v_gene: TRBV14

CDR3nt: TGTGCCAGCAGCCGGGTGGGCGGGAGAGGCACAGATACGCAGTATTTT
CDR3aa: CASSRVGGRGTDTQYF
j_gene: TRBJ2-3
d_gene: TRBD2
abundance: .
v_gene: TRBV5-6

CDR3nt: TGTGCCAGCAGCCCAATACAGGGGGCCGGGGAGCTGTTTTTT
CDR3aa: CASSPIQGAGELFF
j_gene: TRBJ2-2
d_gene: TRBD1
abundance: once
v_gene: TRBV6-5

CDR3nt: TGTGCCAGCAGCCAAGATGAGTACGAGCAGTACTTC
CDR3aa: CASSQDEYEQYF
j_gene: TRBJ2-7
d_gene: .
abundance: .
v_gene: TRBV14

CDR3nt: TGTGCCAGCAGCAAGGTGGGGGGGACCACAGATACGCAGTATTTT
CDR3aa: CASSKVGGTTDTQYF
j_gene: TRBJ2-3
d_gene: TRBD2
abundance: .
v_gene: TRBV7-9

CDR3nt: TGTGCCAGCAGCGCGACACAGCTACTGAATCAGCCCCAGCATTTT
CDR3aa: CASSATQLLNQPQHF
j_gene: TRBJ1-5
d_gene: .
abundance: .
v_gene: TRBV9

CDR3nt: TGTGCCATCAGTGCTCGAGACAGGGGGAACACCGGGGAGCTGTTTTTT
CDR3aa: CAISARDRGNTGELFF
j_gene: TRBJ2-2
d_gene: TRBD1
abundance: .
v_gene: TRBV10-3

CDR3nt: TGTGCCAGCAGCTCTCCCGCAACTAGCGGGAGCGTCCTGGCCGGGGAGCTGTTTTTT
CDR3aa: CASSSPATSGSVLAGELFF
j_gene: TRBJ2-2
d_gene: TRBD2
abundance: .
v_gene: TRBV7-2

CDR3nt: TGCGCCAGCAGCCTGGGACAGGGCGATAGCCGGGAGCTGTTTTTT
CDR3aa: CASSLGQGDSRELFF
j_gene: TRBJ2-2
d_gene: TRBD1
abundance: .
v_gene: TRBV5-1

CDR3nt: TGTGCCACTGAAACTGGGGGAAACTATGGCTACACCTTC
CDR3aa: CATETGGNYGYTF
j_gene: TRBJ1-2
d_gene: .
abundance: .
v_gene: TRBV28

CDR3nt: TGTGCCAGCAGCTTGGTGCCGATTCTGGCGGGAGGGTCCTACGAGCAGTACTTC
CDR3aa: CASSLVPILAGGSYEQYF
j_gene: TRBJ2-7
d_gene: TRBD2
abundance: .
v_gene: TRBV28

CDR3nt: TGCAGCGTTTTAGCGGGAGGGTCCAATGAGCAGTTCTTC
CDR3aa: CSVLAGGSNEQFF
j_gene: TRBJ2-1
d_gene: TRBD2
abundance: .
v_gene: TRBV29-1

CDR3nt: TGTGCCATCAGTGACAGGGGGTCGGACACTGAAGCTTTCTTT
CDR3aa: CAISDRGSDTEAFF
j_gene: TRBJ1-1
d_gene: TRBD1
abundance: .
v_gene: TRBV10-3

CDR3nt: TGTGCCAGCAGCGCCGGACTAGCTAGCACAGATACGCAGTATTTT
CDR3aa: CASSAGLASTDTQYF
j_gene: TRBJ2-3
d_gene: TRBD2
abundance: .
v_gene: TRBV9

CDR3nt: TGTGCCAGCAGTTACTCGATCCAGGGGCAAGAGACCCAGTACTTC
CDR3aa: CASSYSIQGQETQYF
j_gene: TRBJ2-5
d_gene: .
abundance: .
v_gene: TRBV6-5

CDR3nt: TGTGCCAGCATCGGGGGCACAGATACGCAGTATTTT
CDR3aa: CASIGGTDTQYF
j_gene: TRBJ2-3
d_gene: .
abundance: .
v_gene: TRBV2

CDR3nt: TGTGCCACCAGCAGATCCGGGGGCACTGAAGCTTTCTTT
CDR3aa: CATSRSGGTEAFF
j_gene: TRBJ1-1
d_gene: .
abundance: .
v_gene: TRBV15

CDR3nt: TGCGCCAGCAGCCAAGATGGGACAGGATACGAGCAGTACTTC
CDR3aa: CASSQDGTGYEQYF
j_gene: TRBJ2-7
d_gene: TRBD1
abundance: .
v_gene: TRBV4-3

CDR3nt: TGTGCCAGCAGCTTAGGCGGTGCCCTATTCACAGGGGTTGATCAGCCCCAGCATTTT
CDR3aa: CASSLGGALFTGVDQPQHF
j_gene: TRBJ1-5
d_gene: TRBD1
abundance: .
v_gene: TRBV7-6

CDR3nt: TGTGCCAGCAGCCCGACCATAATCCAGGGGACTGGAAACACCATATATTTT
CDR3aa: CASSPTIIQGTGNTIYF
j_gene: TRBJ1-3
d_gene: .
abundance: once
v_gene: TRBV9

CDR3nt: TGTGCCAGCAGCAGAGGGGAAGCCTACGAGCAGTACTTC
CDR3aa: CASSRGEAYEQYF
j_gene: TRBJ2-7
d_gene: .
abundance: .
v_gene: TRBV5-4

CDR3nt: TGTGCCAGCAGTTACTCGTTTAGCGGAGACCGAGAGACCCAGTACTTC
CDR3aa: CASSYSFSGDRETQYF
j_gene: TRBJ2-5
d_gene: .
abundance: once
v_gene: TRBV6-5